This is a list of T cell receptor beta chains from one sample in a study of T cells in Graves' hyperthyroidism and ophthalmopathy. TCRdb ran MiXCR on the multiplex PCR reads and lists one entry per CDR3 protein. The sample consists of hundreds of thousands of distinct CDR3 sequences, around 25% of them appearing once. The sample comprised blood. The receptors were sampled from a man aged 45-60 years with Graves' hyperthyroidism. Each CDR3 is given with its conserved first and last residue. A D gene is named only where the DNA matches it firmly. The size field is filled for only some rows; it gives once, few, many or a size class.

D gene	V gene	J gene	clone size	CDR3 protein	CDR3 DNA
TRBD1	TRBV29-1	TRBJ2-5	few	CSVGLGTATETQYF	TGCAGCGTTGGATTGGGGACAGCCACGGAGACCCAGTACTTC
NA	TRBV12-3/TRBV12-4	TRBJ2-1	few	CASSLDRREQFF	TGTGCCAGCAGTTTAGATAGGCGGGAGCAGTTCTTC
NA	TRBV11-2	TRBJ2-3	few	CASSVREDSSTDTQYF	TGTGCCAGCAGCGTAAGAGAGGACTCTAGCACAGATACGCAGTATTTT
NA	TRBV7-2	TRBJ1-2	few	CASSLAPLSYGYTF	TGTGCCAGCAGCTTAGCGCCGTTATCCTATGGCTACACCTTC
TRBD2	TRBV6-1	TRBJ2-2	NA	CASSATTSAGELFF	TGTGCCAGCAGCGCGACCACTAGCGCCGGGGAGCTGTTTTTT
NA	TRBV18	TRBJ1-1	few	CASSPPSGQNTEAFF	TGTGCCAGCTCACCTCCTTCAGGGCAGAACACTGAAGCTTTCTTT
NA	TRBV28	TRBJ1-2	NA	CASSLYGGPQTGDLGYTF	TGTGCCAGCAGTTTATACGGAGGACCCCAGACAGGAGATCTGGGCTACACCTTC
NA	TRBV2	TRBJ2-1	many	CASIGAPRTNEQFF	TGTGCCAGCATAGGGGCTCCTAGGACTAATGAGCAGTTCTTC
NA	TRBV27	TRBJ2-6	few	CASSWVFGANVLTF	TGTGCCAGCAGTTGGGTCTTTGGGGCCAACGTCCTGACTTTC
TRBD1	TRBV24-1	TRBJ2-7	NA	CATSDPRQGGNEQYF	TGTGCCACCAGTGATCCCCGACAGGGCGGCAACGAGCAGTACTTC
NA	TRBV20-1	TRBJ2-7	few	CSAWVTGSYEQYF	TGCAGTGCATGGGTGACGGGTTCCTACGAGCAGTACTTC
NA	TRBV5-4	TRBJ2-1	NA	CASSIPRGVDNEQFF	TGTGCCAGCAGTATCCCTCGGGGAGTTGACAATGAGCAGTTCTTC
TRBD2	TRBV7-3	TRBJ2-5	few	CASSLKRAGGETQYF	TGTGCCAGCAGCTTAAAGAGAGCGGGAGGAGAGACCCAGTACTTC
NA	TRBV7-9	TRBJ2-7	once	CASSQGLGATSYEQYF	TGTGCCAGCAGCCAAGGGTTGGGCGCCACTTCCTACGAGCAGTACTTC
TRBD1	TRBV14	TRBJ2-1	NA	CASSPTGWVVDEQFF	TGTGCCAGCAGCCCGACAGGGTGGGTCGTCGATGAGCAGTTCTTC
NA	TRBV12-3/TRBV12-4	TRBJ1-2	NA	CASSLQIYGYTF	TGTGCCAGCAGTTTACAGATCTATGGCTACACCTTC
TRBD1	TRBV6-6	TRBJ1-1	NA	CASSYSRTGGYTEAFF	TGTGCCAGCAGTTACTCGAGGACAGGAGGGTACACTGAAGCTTTCTTT
NA	TRBV28	TRBJ2-5	NA	CASSFTGKRQETQYF	TGCGCCAGCAGTTTCACGGGGAAAAGACAAGAGACCCAGTACTTC